The 10 T cell receptor beta chains presented below share a single source sample, sequenced in a study of blood T cell repertoires in COVID-19. Some clones are missing from TCRdb's copy, which holds only in-frame ones; the method was immunoSEQ multiplex PCR. Counted here are about 160,000 clones, more than 80% occurring once; the ten biggest clones make up roughly 2%. Sequencing input: peripheral blood. These receptor sequences come from a man aged 70-80 years with acute or convalescent COVID-19.

V gene TRBV4-1 combines with J gene TRBJ1-4; possible D gene TRBD1, 5 bases. CDR1 is MGHRA, CDR2 YSYEKL, per germline. Trimming took 0 bases from V and 7 from J, leaving 12 bases between them. The CDR3 spans 15 residues. The CDR3 nucleotides read TGCGCCAGCAGCCAAGACGGGCAGGGTAGTGAAAAACTGTTTTTT. Translated, it gives CASSQDGQGSEKLFF.

V usage is TRBV7-6 and J usage is TRBJ2-2; the match to TRBD2 covers 14 bases. The J segment lost 2 bases and the V segment lost 4 bases, leaving 6 bases of the junction unmatched. The CDR3 has 18 amino acids. Germline V gene lookup returns CDR1 SGHVS and CDR2 FNYEAQ. CDR3 in DNA: TGTGCCAGCAGCTCCGGGACTAGCGGGAGCACAAACACCGGGGAGCTGTTTTTT. Translation gives CASSSGTSGSTNTGELFF.

V gene TRBV3-1 (or the pseudogene TRBV3-2) combines with J gene TRBJ1-1; D is unresolved. V was shortened by 1 base and J by 1 base, with 7 bases between the two germline ends. The CDR3 is 14 amino acids. CDR1 and CDR2 (germline): LGHDT, YNNKEL (reference sequence). The chain's CDR3 is CASSQVPENTEAFF. CDR3 nucleotide sequence: TGTGCCAGCAGCCAAGTCCCAGAGAACACTGAAGCTTTCTTT.

The rearrangement joins TRBV28 to TRBJ1-5, with 10 bases identical to TRBD1. This CDR3 comprises 16 residues. Per germline, CDR1 MDHEN and CDR2 SYDVKM. Trimming cost V 4 bases and J 5 bases; bases outside gene matches: 8. The CDR3 protein is CASSSTGGLNHQPQHF. For the CDR3, the DNA is TGTGCCAGCAGTTCGACAGGGGGCCTCAACCATCAGCCCCAGCATTTT.

This chain connects TRBV28 to TRBJ2-4; a weak D match, TRBD1 (6 bases). Deletions cut 8 bases from V and 0 bases from J, with 17 bases between. Germline V gives CDR1 MDHEN, CDR2 SYDVKM. The CDR3 contains 16 residues. CDR3 coding DNA: TGTGCCAGCTGGGGTCTGGGGGCCCTAGCCAAAAACATTCAGTACTTC. As protein: CASWGLGALAKNIQYF.

To note about this clone: This may stem from a read error, because a much larger clone lies one nucleotide away. The rearrangement uses TRBV25-1 and TRBJ2-1, with 14 bases aligning to TRBD2. The CDR3 contains 16 residues. Trimming cost V 4 bases and J 1 base; bases outside gene matches: 0. CDR1 is MGHDK and CDR2 is SYGVNS in the germline V gene. The CDR3 sequence: CASSGTSGGSYNEQFF. The CDR3 DNA reads as TGTGCCAGCAGTGGGACTAGCGGGGGGTCCTACAATGAGCAGTTCTTC.

The count of this clone is one. This chain joins TRBV3-1 (or the pseudogene TRBV3-2) and TRBJ2-2, with D possibly being TRBD2 (6 bases). Looked up from germline, CDR1 is LGHDT and CDR2 is YNNKEL (reference sequence). The CDR3 length is 15 residues. V lost 2 bases and J lost 3, with 10 bases in between. As DNA, the CDR3 is TGTGCCAGCAGCCAAAGACTAGGTTACACCGGGGAGCTGTTTTTT. Its translation: CASSQRLGYTGELFF.

This rearrangement joins TRBV5-1 to TRBJ1-2; the D gene is possibly TRBD1 (5 bases). Germline CDR1 reads SGHRS; CDR2 reads YFSETQ. The CDR3 covers 11 residues. V was pared by 4 bases and J by 6 bases, with 7 bases between. The CDR3 is CASSQGDGYTF. Written as DNA, the CDR3 is TGCGCCAGCAGCCAGGGCGATGGCTACACCTTC.

The genes are TRBV4-2 and TRBJ2-3, with 10 bases identical to TRBD2. The CDR3 is 13 residues long. Germline values: CDR1 LGHNA, CDR2 YNFKEQ. Trimming cost V 9 bases and J 3 bases; bases outside gene matches: 3. The CDR3: CASLGLATDTQYF. In nucleotides, the CDR3 is TGTGCCAGTTTGGGACTAGCGACAGATACGCAGTATTTT.

This clone was observed a few times. The chain carries TRBV7-3 and TRBJ2-2; 7 bases map to TRBD2. The CDR3 consists of 15 residues. V shed 5 bases and J 7 bases; nucleotides not matched to a gene: 10. From germline, CDR1 is SGHTA and CDR2 FQGTGA. The CDR3 nucleotides read TGTGCCAGCAGCCCCTCGATCAGCGGGGTCGGGGAGCTGTTTTTT. Protein: CASSPSISGVGELFF.